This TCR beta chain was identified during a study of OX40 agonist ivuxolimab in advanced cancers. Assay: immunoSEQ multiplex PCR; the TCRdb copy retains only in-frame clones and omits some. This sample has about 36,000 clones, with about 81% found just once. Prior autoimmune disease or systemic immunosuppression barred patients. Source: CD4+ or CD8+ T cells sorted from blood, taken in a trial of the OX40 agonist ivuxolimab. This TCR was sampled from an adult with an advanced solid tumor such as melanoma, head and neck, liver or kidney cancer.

CDR3 sequence (DNA): TGCGCCAGCAGCTGGGGACAGGGAGTAGAGGGCTACACCTTC. Residues: CASSWGQGVEGYTF. V gene TRBV5-1 combines with J gene TRBJ1-2, with 9 bases that match TRBD1. The V segment lost 3 bases and the J segment 8 bases; nucleotides outside the gene matches: 8. The CDR3 has 14 amino acids. Germline values: CDR1 SGHRS, CDR2 YFSETQ.